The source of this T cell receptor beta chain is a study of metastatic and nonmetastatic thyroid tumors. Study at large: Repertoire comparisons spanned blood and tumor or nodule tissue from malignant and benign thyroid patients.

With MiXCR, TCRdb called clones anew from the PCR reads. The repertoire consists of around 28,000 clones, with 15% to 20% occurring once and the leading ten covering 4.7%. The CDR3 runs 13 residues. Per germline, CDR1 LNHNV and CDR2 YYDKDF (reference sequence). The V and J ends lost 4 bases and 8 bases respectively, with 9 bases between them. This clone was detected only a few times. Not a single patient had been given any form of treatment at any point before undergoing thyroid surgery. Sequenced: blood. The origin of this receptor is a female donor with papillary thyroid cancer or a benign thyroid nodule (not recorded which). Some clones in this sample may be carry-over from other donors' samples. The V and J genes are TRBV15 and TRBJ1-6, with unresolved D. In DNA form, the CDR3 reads TGTGCCACCAGCATTACCCGGGATTCACCCCTCCACTTT. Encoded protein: CATSITRDSPLHF. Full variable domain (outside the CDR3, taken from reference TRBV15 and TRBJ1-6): DAMVIQNPRYQVTQFGKPVTLSCSQTLNHNVMYWYQQKSSQAPKLLFHYYDKDFNNEADTPDNFQSRRPNTSFCFLDIRSPGLGDTAMYLCATSITRDSPLHFGNGTRLTVT.